Shown below are 5 T cell receptor beta chains from a single sample sequenced in a study of response to subunit inactivated influenza vaccine (dated by TCRdb to the late 2010s). Library construction relied on RT-PCR. TCRdb shows the sequencer as Illumina HiSeq 2500. TCRdb reanalyzed the raw reads on its own, using fastp at Q25 for trimming and MiXCR for clone calling, and kept in-frame beta chains. Entries are consolidated by CDR3 protein sequence, retaining the most common genes and DNA. This sample gives fewer than 800,000 distinct CDR3 sequences in total; approximately 15% of them show up just once. Of the sample, around a tenth falls within the top ten clones. Material: PBMCs from blood, obtained roughly 12 days after vaccination. The receptors were gathered from a man aged 50-60 years who received an inactivated influenza vaccine. Donor details come from another sample of the same person, matched by shared clones.

V is TRBV29-1 and J is TRBJ2-7; 7 bases align to TRBD2. V shed 4 bases, J shed 3 bases, and the junction held 9 bases outside the gene matches. CDR1 is SQVTM and CDR2 is ANQGSEA in the germline V gene. The CDR3 spans 14 residues. The CDR3 sequence is CSVGFGSGFYEQYF. As DNA, the CDR3 is TGCAGCGTTGGCTTTGGTAGCGGGTTCTACGAGCAGTACTTC.

The chain carries TRBV4-3 and TRBJ2-1; D is undetermined. V gave up 4 bases and J gave up 5 bases, with 12 bases separating them. CDR3 length: 14 residues. The germline V gene has CDR1 LGHNA and CDR2 YSLEER. In DNA, the CDR3 is TGCGCCAGCAGCCGCCTTACTCCGGACAATGAGCAGTTCTTC. This sequence encodes CASSRLTPDNEQFF.

This sequence joins TRBV10-3 and TRBJ2-7; 8 bases are shared with TRBD1. CDR1 and CDR2 from the germline V gene are ENHRY and SYGVKD. CDR3 length: 15 amino acids. V shed 4 bases, J shed 3 bases, and the junction held 8 bases outside the gene matches. The chain's CDR3 is CAISGETGAHYEQYF. The DNA of the CDR3 is TGTGCCATCAGTGGGGAGACAGGGGCCCACTACGAGCAGTACTTC.

This clonotype has more than one count but fewer than ten. The chain employs TRBV28 and TRBJ2-1; D remains unclear. In germline, CDR1 is MDHEN, CDR2 SYDVKM. V lost 7 bases and J 7 bases, leaving 17 bases between the germline ends. This CDR3 is built from 14 residues. CDR3 DNA sequence: TGTGCCAGCAATATGGGTAGGGTTGGTAATGAGCAGTTCTTC. It specifies CASNMGRVGNEQFF.

This clonotype was seen a few times. This chain uses TRBV10-3 with TRBJ2-3; a weak D match, TRBD1 (6 bases). CDR1 is ENHRY, CDR2 SYGVKD, per germline. The CDR3 runs 15 residues. Trimming removed 2 bases from V and 3 bases from J, with 12 bases in between. The CDR3 DNA follows: TGTGCCATCAGTGAGGGACAGATGGTAACAGATACGCAGTATTTT. Its protein is CAISEGQMVTDTQYF.